This TCR beta chain emerged from a study of CD8 T cells in ankylosing spondylitis. The study's findings and limits: Ankylosing spondylitis blood appeared to carry a characteristic TCR beta motif of roughly eight highly homologous variants. A CD8+ phenotype characterized the disease-linked clones, which were relatively rare in peripheral blood.

Germline lookup yields CDR1 SEHNR and CDR2 FQNEAQ (reference sequence). The CDR3 runs 14 residues. Trimming took off 5 bases at V and 3 bases at J, with 14 bases between the two ends. This clonotype was picked up many times. Its antigen is not known. It was by quantitative 5'-RACE with molecular barcodes that TCR beta libraries were made. TCRdb reprocessed the 5' RACE reads with MiXCR, giving one entry per CDR3 protein. The data contain 150,000 to 200,000 distinct CDR3 sequences, roughly 13% of them singletons. The chain uses TRBV7-9 and TRBJ2-7, with D perhaps assigned TRBD1 or TRBD2 (5 bases each). This sequence originates from a female donor with ankylosing spondylitis or in good health (not recorded which). The sequenced material came from blood, either unsorted or a sorted T cell fraction (not recorded which). The CDR3 loop is CASSHRDGDYEQYF. CDR3 nucleotides: TGTGCCAGCAGCCACCGGGACGGGGACTACGAGCAGTACTTC.